The next 4 T cell receptor beta chains were all read from a single sample in a study of cytomegalovirus exposure and HLA in healthy donors. PCR amplification relied on 60 Vbeta primers (plus 13 Jbeta primers). The protocol was immunoSEQ multiplex PCR, while the TCRdb copy is restricted to in-frame clones and leaves out a portion. In total, the table holds roughly 80,000 clones. Material: PBMCs. These receptors were obtained from a man between 50 and 59 years old in good health and CMV-seronegative.

The chain is built from TRBV30 and TRBJ1-5, with TRBD1 as a possible D gene (5 bases). CDR1 GTSNPN and CDR2 SVGIG come from the germline V gene (reference sequence). Trimming cost V 1 base and J 2 bases, with 9 bases left between them. There are 14 residues in the CDR3. CDR3 in DNA: TGTGCCTGGAGTGAGACAGACGGCAATCAGCCCCAGCATTTT. As protein: CAWSETDGNQPQHF.

This rearrangement joins TRBV6-1 to TRBJ2-7, with a tentative D call TRBD1 (6 bases). V was clipped by 1 base and J by 4 bases, with 14 bases between them. Per the germline V gene, CDR1 is MNHNS and CDR2 is SASEGT. CDR3 size: 15 residues. The CDR3: CASSEGGLLNYEQYF. The CDR3 nucleotides read TGTGCCAGCAGTGAAGGGGGGCTCCTCAATTACGAGCAGTACTTC.

This chain connects TRBV5-1 to TRBJ2-7, with D unresolved. The CDR3 loop spans 13 amino acids. The V and J ends lost 2 bases and 5 bases respectively, with 11 bases between them. The germline CDR1 and CDR2 sequences are SGHRS and YFSETQ. The CDR3 is CASSFKSRNEQYF. The CDR3 DNA follows: TGCGCCAGCAGCTTCAAAAGCAGGAACGAGCAGTACTTC.

This chain connects TRBV7-9 to TRBJ2-2; maybe TRBD1 (6 bases). This CDR3 spans 16 amino acids. With 5 bases removed from V and 1 base from J, the gap between germline ends came to 14 bases. The germline gives CDR1 SEHNR, CDR2 FQNEAQ (reference sequence). The CDR3 region is CASSRGGQENTGELFF. The CDR3 nucleotides read TGTGCCAGCAGCCGTGGGGGCCAGGAGAACACCGGGGAGCTGTTTTTT.